The 9 T cell receptor beta chains reported below all come from one sample, sequenced in a study of blood T cell repertoires in COVID-19. Some clones are missing from TCRdb's copy, which holds only in-frame ones; the method was immunoSEQ multiplex PCR. The sample lists under 250,000 clones; 89% were seen once. The specimen sequenced was peripheral blood. These receptors were taken from a man in his sixties who had recovered from COVID-19.

V is TRBV7-2 and J is TRBJ1-1; D not resolved. The germline gives CDR1 SGHTA, CDR2 FQGNSA. The CDR3 sequence is 14 residues long. Trimming removed 2 bases at V and 0 bases at J, with 7 bases between. The CDR3 region is CASSLLSLNTEAFF. The CDR3 bases are TGTGCCAGCAGCTTATTATCCCTGAACACTGAAGCTTTCTTT.

The gene calls are TRBV5-4 and TRBJ2-1; no definite D call. This CDR3 has 13 amino acids. The germline V and J ends were trimmed by 4 bases and 4 bases, with 9 bases remaining between them. Germline CDR1 SGHNT, CDR2 YYREEE (reference sequence). CDR3 DNA sequence: TGTGCCAGCAGCACTACACGGTACAATGAGCAGTTCTTC. Protein sequence: CASSTTRYNEQFF.

This chain joins TRBV19 and TRBJ2-7, with 9 bases that match TRBD2. The junction had 1 base not matched to a gene; V was cut back by 2 bases and J by 2 bases. CDR3 length: 14 residues. Germline assignment: CDR1 LNHDA and CDR2 SQIVND (reference sequence). CDR3 sequence: CASSILAGPYEQYF. CDR3 nucleotides: TGTGCCAGTAGTATACTAGCGGGACCCTACGAGCAGTACTTC. Using reference TRBV19 and TRBJ2-7 for the parts outside the CDR3, the full variable domain is DGGITQSPKYLFRKEGQNVTLSCEQNLNHDAMYWYRQDPGQGLRLIYYSQIVNDFQKGDIAEGYSVSREKKESFPLTVTSAQKNPTAFYLCASSILAGPYEQYFGPGTRLTVT.

The chain couples TRBV27 to TRBJ1-2; D possibly corresponds to TRBD1 (6 bases). The CDR3 length is 18 residues. Trimming stripped 4 bases from V and 1 base from J, with 22 bases between. Germline CDR1 reads MNHEY; CDR2 reads SMNVEV (reference sequence). The CDR3 loop is CASSSMAGAEGVNYGYTF. The CDR3 DNA reads as TGTGCCAGCAGTTCTATGGCGGGGGCAGAAGGGGTTAACTATGGCTACACCTTC.

This clone was recorded only once. The genes are TRBV7-8 and TRBJ1-3; D gene ambiguous. CDR1 and CDR2 (germline): SGHVS, FQNEAQ. The CDR3 consists of 15 residues. Trimming took off 5 bases at V and 0 bases at J, with 11 bases between the two ends. CDR3 in amino acids: CASSRRGPSGNTIYF. In nucleotides, the CDR3 is TGTGCCAGCAGCCGACGAGGGCCCTCTGGAAACACCATATATTTT.

This clone was detected a few times. This chain joins TRBV30 and TRBJ1-5; D not resolved. There are 12 residues in the CDR3. V lost 4 bases to trimming and J lost 7 bases, with 11 bases between them. Germline CDR1 GTSNPN, CDR2 SVGIG (reference sequence). The CDR3: CAWKREGQPQHF. For the CDR3, the DNA is TGTGCCTGGAAGAGGGAGGGCCAGCCCCAGCATTTT.

Note on this clone: The junction differs from germline at one of its ends, possibly a read error. The genes are TRBV7-2 and TRBJ2-1; 10 bases are a match to TRBD1. The germline CDR1 and CDR2 sequences are SGHTA and FQGNSA. The CDR3 has 15 residues. CDR3 protein: CASSLDRGPYNEQFF. CDR3 nucleotides: TGTGCCAGCAGTTTAGACAGGGGGCCTTACAATGAGCAGTTCTTC.

V and J are TRBV5-8 and TRBJ2-1, with D perhaps matching TRBD1 (5 bases). The CDR3 length is 15 residues. V shed 2 bases and J shed 0 bases, with 9 bases lying between them. Per germline, CDR1 SGHTS and CDR2 YDEGEE. CDR3 DNA: TGTGCCAGCAGCTTAGGGGCCTCCTCCTACAATGAGCAGTTCTTC. Residues: CASSLGASSYNEQFF. Full variable domain (remainder filled in from reference TRBV5-8 and TRBJ2-1): EAGVTQSPTHLIKTRGQQATLRCSPISGHTSVYWYQQALGLGLQFLLWYDEGEERNRGNFPPRFSGRQFPNYSSELNVNALELEDSALYLCASSLGASSYNEQFFGPGTRLTVL.

This chain uses TRBV4-1 with TRBJ1-6, with 10 bases that match TRBD1. CDR1 is MGHRA and CDR2 is YSYEKL in the germline V gene. J lost 6 bases, V lost 1 base, and 9 bases had no gene match. The CDR3 contains 18 residues. As DNA, the CDR3 is TGCGCCAGCAGCCAAGTCCCCCTGGGACAGGGGATTAATTCACCCCTCCACTTT. Translating it yields CASSQVPLGQGINSPLHF.